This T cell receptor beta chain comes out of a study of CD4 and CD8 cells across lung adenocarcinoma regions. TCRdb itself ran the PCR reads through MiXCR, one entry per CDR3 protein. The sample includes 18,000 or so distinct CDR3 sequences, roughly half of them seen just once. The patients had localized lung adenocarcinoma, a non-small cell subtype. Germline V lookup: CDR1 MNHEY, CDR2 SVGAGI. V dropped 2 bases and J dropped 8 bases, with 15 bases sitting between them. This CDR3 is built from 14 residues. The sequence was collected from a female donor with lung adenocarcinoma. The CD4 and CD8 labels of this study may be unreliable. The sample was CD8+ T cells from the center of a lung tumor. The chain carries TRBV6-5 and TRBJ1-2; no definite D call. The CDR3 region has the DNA TGTGCCAGCAGTTACGGAGTTCAAGTGGGGGGCTACACCTTC. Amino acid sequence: CASSYGVQVGGYTF.